The rows below give T cell receptor beta chains drawn from one sample of a study of T cell responses to AZD1222 COVID-19 vaccine. Sequencing was performed with immunoSEQ multiplex PCR; in TCRdb, only in-frame clones are kept and a portion is missing. There are under 130,000 clones in the sample; more than 75% occur only once, and more than 9% lies in the top ten. The sample in question was peripheral blood, obtained on day 0 of AZD1222 vaccination. The source is an adult in good health. Each CDR3 is given with its conserved first and last residue. The D gene is left open where the match is weak. Clone size is given for some rows only: seen once, a few or many times, or a class if the clone is expanded.

j_call: TRBJ1-5; v_call: TRBV6-2/TRBV6-3; clone_size: NA; d_call: TRBD1; cdr3_nt: TGTGCCAGCAGTTACGGACAGGGGGTTAATCAGCCCCAGCATTTT; cdr3_aa: CASSYGQGVNQPQHF
j_call: TRBJ2-5; v_call: TRBV4-1; clone_size: NA; d_call: TRBD2; cdr3_nt: TGCGCCAGCAGCCAATTGGGACTAGCGGTACAAGAGACCCAGTACTTC; cdr3_aa: CASSQLGLAVQETQYF
j_call: TRBJ2-1; v_call: TRBV24-1; clone_size: NA; d_call: TRBD1; cdr3_nt: TGTGCCACCAGTGATCCCCGGGACAGGGGGACCTACAATGAGCAGTTCTTC; cdr3_aa: CATSDPRDRGTYNEQFF
j_call: TRBJ2-6; v_call: TRBV7-9; clone_size: NA; d_call: NA; cdr3_nt: TGTGCCAGCAGTAACCCCACGGGGGGGGCCAACGTCCTGACTTTC; cdr3_aa: CASSNPTGGANVLTF
j_call: TRBJ2-3; v_call: TRBV5-1; clone_size: NA; d_call: NA; cdr3_nt: TGCGCCAGCAGCTTGCCAACGGGGGACACAGATACGCAGTATTTT; cdr3_aa: CASSLPTGDTDTQYF
j_call: TRBJ2-7; v_call: TRBV11-2; clone_size: NA; d_call: NA; cdr3_nt: TGTGCCAGCAGCCCCAGAATCGACAGGCTCCAGCAGCAGGACGAGCAGTACTTC; cdr3_aa: CASSPRIDRLQQQDEQYF
j_call: TRBJ1-1; v_call: TRBV30; clone_size: NA; d_call: TRBD1; cdr3_nt: TGTGCCTGGAGTCATTACAGGGGTGACACTGAAGCTTTCTTT; cdr3_aa: CAWSHYRGDTEAFF
j_call: TRBJ2-1; v_call: TRBV6-2/TRBV6-3; clone_size: NA; d_call: NA; cdr3_nt: TGTGCCAGCAGTTCCCAAGGTGTGGATGAGCAGTTCTTC; cdr3_aa: CASSSQGVDEQFF
j_call: TRBJ1-5; v_call: TRBV28; clone_size: NA; d_call: NA; cdr3_nt: TGTGCCAGCAGTCCCCCGCCGGGGAATAATCAGCCCCAGCATTTT; cdr3_aa: CASSPPPGNNQPQHF
j_call: TRBJ1-4; v_call: TRBV5-1; clone_size: NA; d_call: TRBD1; cdr3_nt: TGCGCCAGCAGCTTGGGACAGGGTACTGAAAAACTGTTTTTT; cdr3_aa: CASSLGQGTEKLFF
j_call: TRBJ1-1; v_call: TRBV28; clone_size: NA; d_call: NA; cdr3_nt: TGTGCCAGCAGACATACATCCGTGGGACCGACTTGGGACACTGAAGCTTTCTTT; cdr3_aa: CASRHTSVGPTWDTEAFF
j_call: TRBJ2-7; v_call: TRBV7-8; clone_size: NA; d_call: NA; cdr3_nt: TGTGCCAGCAGCCCCAGCGAGGGGCGCTACGAGCAGTACTTC; cdr3_aa: CASSPSEGRYEQYF
j_call: TRBJ2-1; v_call: TRBV2; clone_size: NA; d_call: NA; cdr3_nt: TGTGCCAGCAGGAGCCTAGGGCATGAGCAGTTCTTC; cdr3_aa: CASRSLGHEQFF
j_call: TRBJ2-4; v_call: TRBV5-4; clone_size: few; d_call: NA; cdr3_nt: TGTGCCAGCAGCTCCCGAGGGGGGGAAAACATTCAGTACTTC; cdr3_aa: CASSSRGGENIQYF
j_call: TRBJ2-7; v_call: TRBV5-4; clone_size: NA; d_call: NA; cdr3_nt: TGTGCCAGCAGCTCGAGCTCCTACGAGCAGTACTTC; cdr3_aa: CASSSSSYEQYF
j_call: TRBJ1-1; v_call: TRBV19; clone_size: NA; d_call: NA; cdr3_nt: TGTGCCAGTAGTGGCCCTGTGGGGAGTGAAGCTTTCTTT; cdr3_aa: CASSGPVGSEAFF
j_call: TRBJ1-2; v_call: TRBV6-6; clone_size: NA; d_call: TRBD1; cdr3_nt: TGTGCCAGCAGCGAACCCGGACAGGGAAGGGGCTATGGCTACACCTTC; cdr3_aa: CASSEPGQGRGYGYTF
j_call: TRBJ2-7; v_call: TRBV24-1; clone_size: NA; d_call: NA; cdr3_nt: TGTGCCCCCCAGGGCCCAGAAATACGATACTACGAGCAGTACTTC; cdr3_aa: CAPQGPEIRYYEQYF
j_call: TRBJ1-2; v_call: TRBV29-1; clone_size: NA; d_call: NA; cdr3_nt: TGCAGCGTTGAAGAGGTTAGGGGGACCTATGGCTACACCTTC; cdr3_aa: CSVEEVRGTYGYTF
j_call: TRBJ1-2; v_call: TRBV3-1/TRBV3-2; clone_size: NA; d_call: TRBD1; cdr3_nt: TGTGCCAGCAGCCAGCGGACAGGGCCTGGCTACACCTTC; cdr3_aa: CASSQRTGPGYTF
j_call: TRBJ2-7; v_call: TRBV2; clone_size: once; d_call: TRBD2; cdr3_nt: TGTGCCAGGGGCCCAGCGGGACTGAACGAGCAGTACTTC; cdr3_aa: CARGPAGLNEQYF
j_call: TRBJ2-7; v_call: TRBV7-2; clone_size: NA; d_call: NA; cdr3_nt: TGTGCCAGCAGTTTTAGCGGAGGCTTCTACGAGCAGTACTTC; cdr3_aa: CASSFSGGFYEQYF
j_call: TRBJ2-3; v_call: TRBV7-3; clone_size: NA; d_call: NA; cdr3_nt: TGTGCCAGCGGGGAAAGCGGAACTAGCACAGATACGCAGTATTTT; cdr3_aa: CASGESGTSTDTQYF
j_call: TRBJ1-5; v_call: TRBV19; clone_size: NA; d_call: TRBD1; cdr3_nt: TGTGCCAGTAGAACCGGGACAGGGGGCGGGCCCCAGCATTTT; cdr3_aa: CASRTGTGGGPQHF
j_call: TRBJ2-5; v_call: TRBV6-1; clone_size: NA; d_call: NA; cdr3_nt: TGTGCCAGCAGTGAACAACAGCGAGAGACCCAGTACTTC; cdr3_aa: CASSEQQRETQYF